This TCR beta chain appears in the sequencing data of a study of T-cell memory formation after mild COVID-19. TCRdb ran MiXCR on the 5' RACE reads and lists one entry per CDR3 protein. This sample has about 250,000 distinct CDR3 sequences; about 16% occur once, and the top ten carry around 2.2%. This clonotype was counted a few times. Trimming left V 4 bases short and J 1 base short, with 16 bases between. CDR1 LGHNA and CDR2 YNFKEQ come from the germline V gene. This CDR3 contains 16 residues. The source of this sequence is an adult woman who had mild COVID-19 (a few samples of this study predate the infection). Cell type and time point are not known. The material sequenced was PBMCs or a T cell subset sorted from them (not recorded which). The chain recombines TRBV4-2 with TRBJ1-2; D is unresolved. The CDR3 spells CASSPTYRTLNYGYTF. The DNA of the CDR3 is TGTGCCAGCAGCCCCACATACAGAACGCTTAACTATGGCTACACCTTC.